This T cell receptor beta chain was sequenced during a study of blood T cell repertoires in COVID-19. Some clones are missing from TCRdb's copy, which holds only in-frame ones; the method was immunoSEQ multiplex PCR. The sample consists of 190,000 or so clones, roughly nine tenths of them appearing once. After removal of 4 bases from V and 0 bases from J, the junction contained 6 bases not matched to a gene. The CDR3 is 16 amino acids. Sequencing was done on a sample of peripheral blood. The chain carries TRBV5-3 and TRBJ1-4; 7 nucleotides line up with TRBD1. TRBV5-3 carries the ORF label, with uncertain function. The TCR sequence derives from a woman between 70 and 85 years old with acute or convalescent COVID-19. CDR3 loop: CARSTQGRPTNEKLFF. As DNA, the CDR3 is TGTGCCAGAAGCACACAGGGGCGACCAACTAATGAAAAACTGTTTTTT.